The 21 T cell receptor beta chains below were found in one sample sequenced in a study of shared clonotypes between healthy human individuals. The assay was immunoSEQ multiplex PCR, and TCRdb's table has in-frame clones only and misses some. The table lists millions of clones, just over 90% of them singletons. Input material: naive CD4+ T cells from PBMCs. Subset given: CD45RA+ positively selected. Receptors originate from a man aged 18 to 30 in good health. Some clones in this sample may be carry-over from other donors' samples.

The gene calls are TRBV14 and TRBJ1-2, with TRBD1 identical over 8 bases. V was pared by 4 bases and J by 2 bases, with 6 bases of the junction left unmatched. Germline CDR1 SGHDN, CDR2 FVKESK. The CDR3 sequence is 15 residues long. The CDR3 loop is CASSRPGGTNYGYTF. CDR3 bases: TGTGCCAGCAGCCGCCCAGGGGGCACGAACTATGGCTACACCTTC.

This chain links TRBV5-1 with TRBJ1-1; D gene ambiguous. The CDR3 runs 13 residues. V was clipped by 0 bases and J by 6 bases, with 9 bases between them. Germline CDR1 SGHRS, CDR2 YFSETQ. CDR3 amino acids: CASSLALKAEAFF. The CDR3 DNA follows: TGCGCCAGCAGCTTGGCCCTTAAGGCTGAAGCTTTCTTT.

A note on this clone: Additional DNA sequences in this sample encode the identical CDR3. The J gene is TRBJ2-5, the V gene TRBV7-9, with D uncertain. Germline CDR1 is SEHNR and CDR2 is FQNEAQ (reference sequence). V lost 5 bases to trimming and J lost 1 base, with 11 bases between them. The CDR3 covers 14 residues. The CDR3 loop is CASSLRTAQETQYF. CDR3 DNA sequence: TGTGCCAGCAGCCTAAGGACGGCCCAAGAGACCCAGTACTTC.

V is TRBV29-1 and J is TRBJ2-3; TRBD1 is a possible D gene (5 bases). The CDR3 runs 13 residues. In germline, CDR1 is SQVTM, CDR2 ANQGSEA. Here the CDR3 reads CTTVSHLRGTQYF. The CDR3 DNA follows: TGCACCACTGTGTCCCATCTTAGGGGTACGCAGTATTTT.

The rearrangement uses TRBV5-1 and TRBJ1-2, with TRBD1 matching 7 bases. The CDR3 is made up of 15 amino acids. The junction had 8 bases not matched to a gene; V was cut back by 0 bases and J by 6 bases. Germline CDR1 reads SGHRS; CDR2 reads YFSETQ. CDR3 amino acids: CASSLDPQGSDGYTF. CDR3 DNA: TGCGCCAGCAGCTTGGACCCACAGGGGAGCGATGGCTACACCTTC.

The chain couples TRBV5-4 to TRBJ2-7; D may correspond to TRBD1 or TRBD2 (5 bases each). CDR1 is SGHNT and CDR2 is YYREEE in the germline V gene (reference sequence). Trimming removed 4 bases from V and 7 bases from J, with 15 bases in between. The CDR3 loop spans 13 amino acids. Here the CDR3 reads CASSLRGAGEQYF. CDR3 sequence (DNA): TGTGCCAGCAGCCTCAGAGGGGCCGGGGAGCAGTACTTC.

As concerns this clone: Its ends do not fully match the called genes, so a read error is possible. V gene TRBV11-2 combines with J gene TRBJ2-3, with unresolved D. Germline lookup yields CDR1 SGHAT and CDR2 FQNNGV. There are 13 residues in the CDR3. CDR3 sequence (DNA): TGTGCCAGCAGTTTAGGCACTTCGGATACGCAGTATTTT. Residues: CASSLGTSDTQYF.

This clone was picked up a small number of times. This sample includes further DNA sequences coding for the same CDR3. V and J are TRBV28 and TRBJ1-2; D is unclear. From germline, CDR1 is MDHEN and CDR2 SYDVKM. CDR3 length: 10 residues. Trimming left V 6 bases short and J 3 bases short, with 2 bases between. CDR3 sequence: CASRDYGYTF. The CDR3 nucleotides are TGTGCCAGCAGGGACTATGGCTACACCTTC.

The chain is built from TRBV18 and TRBJ1-2; D gene unclear. This CDR3 has 13 amino acids. Germline lookup yields CDR1 KGHSH and CDR2 LQKENI. Deletions cut 5 bases from V and 0 bases from J, with 7 bases between. The CDR3 nucleotides are TGTGCCAGCTCAGCGGAGGCTAACTATGGCTACACCTTC. Its translation: CASSAEANYGYTF.

The chain recombines TRBV29-1 with TRBJ2-1; 9 nucleotides agree with TRBD1. The junction had 12 bases not matched to a gene; V was cut back by 7 bases and J by 8 bases. This CDR3 spans 14 amino acids. CDR1 SQVTM and CDR2 ANQGSEA come from the germline V gene. The CDR3 is CSDSPGQGRDEQFF. CDR3 bases: TGCAGCGACTCGCCGGGACAGGGACGCGATGAGCAGTTCTTC.

The J gene is TRBJ2-2, the V gene TRBV6-1, with D unclear. The V end was cut by 2 bases, the J end by 7 bases, with 11 bases between. The germline V gene encodes CDR1 MNHNS and CDR2 SASEGT. This CDR3 is 14 amino acids long. DNA of the CDR3: TGTGCCAGCAGTGAACACCCGGTTAACGGGGAGCTGTTTTTT. Amino acid sequence: CASSEHPVNGELFF.

CDR3: CASSFTGGAEAFF. CDR3 DNA sequence: TGTGCCAGCAGCTTTACAGGGGGGGCTGAAGCTTTCTTT. This chain joins TRBV5-4 and TRBJ1-1, with 8 bases identical to TRBD1. Per the germline V gene, CDR1 is SGHNT and CDR2 is YYREEE (reference sequence). The CDR3 is made up of 13 amino acids. V lost 2 bases, J lost 6 bases, and 3 bases stayed unmatched.

A few counts support this clone. This specimen includes other DNA sequences encoding the same CDR3. The chain has TRBV9 and TRBJ2-2; D is ambiguous. The CDR3 covers 13 residues. Germline V lookup: CDR1 SGDLS, CDR2 YYNGEE. The V and J ends lost 2 bases and 6 bases respectively, with 8 bases between them. In nucleotides, the CDR3 is TGTGCCAGCAGCGTTGGCGTCGCCGGGGAGCTGTTTTTT. As protein: CASSVGVAGELFF.

The chain is built from TRBV5-5 and TRBJ2-7; the D gene is possibly TRBD1 (6 bases). The CDR3 contains 14 residues. Germline V lookup: CDR1 SGHKS, CDR2 YYEKEE (reference sequence). V lost 4 bases to trimming and J lost 5 bases, with 16 bases between them. The CDR3 reads CASSRSGTLHEQYF. As DNA, the CDR3 is TGTGCCAGCAGCCGGTCGGGGACACTTCACGAGCAGTACTTC.

This clone was counted a single time. The CDR3 nucleotides read TGTGCCTGGAGACTAGCGGGAGGGCAGAATGAGCAGTTCTTC. This encodes CAWRLAGGQNEQFF. The genes are TRBV30 and TRBJ2-1; 13 nucleotides line up with TRBD2. Germline V gene lookup returns CDR1 GTSNPN and CDR2 SVGIG (reference sequence). The V segment lost 3 bases and the J segment 7 bases; nucleotides outside the gene matches: 3. This CDR3 region has 14 residues.

This clone has a handful of counts. The rearrangement joins TRBV28 to TRBJ1-4; D not resolved. This CDR3 is 12 amino acids long. The germline V and J ends were trimmed by 6 bases and 7 bases, with 9 bases remaining between them. Germline V lookup: CDR1 MDHEN, CDR2 SYDVKM. The CDR3 reads CASRLPGEKLFF. The DNA of the CDR3 is TGTGCCAGCAGGCTCCCCGGTGAAAAACTGTTTTTT.

This chain connects TRBV25-1 to TRBJ1-1; unclear D gene. Trimming removed 2 bases from V and 4 bases from J, with 14 bases in between. CDR1 MGHDK and CDR2 SYGVNS come from the germline V gene. The CDR3 loop spans 15 amino acids. CDR3 region: CASSERFTAGTEAFF. In nucleotides, the CDR3 is TGTGCCAGCAGTGAAAGGTTCACAGCAGGCACTGAAGCTTTCTTT.

The chain employs TRBV29-1 and TRBJ1-3, with D possibly TRBD1 on 5 matching bases. The V and J ends lost 3 bases and 0 bases respectively, with 9 bases between them. The germline V gene encodes CDR1 SQVTM and CDR2 ANQGSEA. The CDR3 runs 14 residues. CDR3 sequence: CSVEAQGSGNTIYF. In DNA form, the CDR3 reads TGCAGCGTTGAGGCGCAGGGCTCTGGAAACACCATATATTTT. Based on the CDR3 plus reference TRBV29-1 and TRBJ1-3, the full variable domain is SAVISQKPSRDICQRGTSLTIQCQVDSQVTMMFWYRQQPGQSLTLIATANQGSEATYESGFVIDKFPISRPNLTFSTLTVSNMSPEDSSIYLCSVEAQGSGNTIYFGEGSWLTVV.

This clone was detected only a few times. Written as DNA, the CDR3 is TGTGCCAGCAGCTTAAATTGGGAAAAACTGTTTTTT. Protein product: CASSLNWEKLFF. The V gene is TRBV7-3, the J gene TRBJ1-4; D unclear. The CDR3 consists of 12 residues. Germline values: CDR1 SGHTA, CDR2 FQGTGA. V was shortened by 1 base and J by 8 bases, with 5 bases between the two germline ends.

The V and J genes are TRBV11-2 and TRBJ1-6; tentative D call: TRBD1 (5 bases). Deletions cut 11 bases from V and 9 bases from J, with 14 bases between. The CDR3 covers 12 residues. Germline CDR1 SGHAT, CDR2 FQNNGV. The CDR3 here is CAGRDSLSPLHF. DNA for the CDR3: TGTGCCGGCCGGGACTCCCTTTCACCCCTCCACTTT.

This chain connects TRBV27 to TRBJ2-3; TRBD2 agrees at 8 bases. The CDR3 spans 15 residues. J was trimmed by 1 base and V by 5 bases; bases with no gene match: 5. CDR1 is MNHEY, CDR2 SMNVEV, per germline (reference sequence). The DNA for the CDR3 is TGTGCCAGCAGTCGACCGGGACTAGGCACAGATACGCAGTATTTT. This encodes CASSRPGLGTDTQYF.